These T cell receptor beta chains were read from a single sample in a study of monozygotic twins with inflammatory bowel disease. From its re-call of the 5' RACE reads, TCRdb lists each CDR3 protein once, without DNA. The listing contains 150,000 to 200,000 distinct CDR3 sequences. The sample consisted of blood. All receptors derive from a human donor with ulcerative colitis or Crohn's disease, or a healthy co-twin of an affected twin (not recorded which). Both conserved end residues are part of each CDR3. Each record gives: CDR3 length, J gene, V gene, CDR3 protein.

15 TRBJ2-1 TRBV5-1 CASSLTSGAYNEQFF
11 TRBJ1-1 TRBV20-1 CSAPLLSEAFF
14 TRBJ2-7 TRBV19 CASSISGQYYEQYF
15 TRBJ2-1 TRBV7-2 CASSSPRGPHNEQLF
19 TRBJ2-1 TRBV28 CASSSPWVAGGRTYNEQFF
14 TRBJ2-3 TRBV7-2 CASSLRDSTDTQYF
14 TRBJ1-5 TRBV19 CASSIRQGGQPQHF
21 TRBJ2-2 TRBV12-3/TRBV12-4 CASSLAVGANIAGANTGELFF
14 TRBJ1-2 TRBV10-3 CAISEGGTDYGYTF
18 TRBJ2-2 TRBV11-2 CASSLDYLGKRPTGELFF
14 TRBJ2-1 TRBV7-2 CASRGAGRRGEQFF
13 TRBJ1-4 TRBV7-3 CASSLRGGEKLFF
19 TRBJ2-3 TRBV4-3 CASSQVLSGGRGRTDTQYF
17 TRBJ2-5 TRBV21-1 CASSIMGLAGAGETQYF
16 TRBJ2-3 TRBV6-1 CASSPETSGTTDTQYF
14 TRBJ2-7 TRBV6-5 CASSYTGGNYEQYF
14 TRBJ2-3 TRBV18 CASSPGGGTDTQYF
13 TRBJ1-1 TRBV20-1 CSARDLRDSEAFF
13 TRBJ1-1 TRBV7-9 CASSLEGTGEAFF
17 TRBJ2-3 TRBV4-3 CASSRLGASGFSATQYF
13 TRBJ1-5 TRBV7-2 CASTPTIGQPQHF
15 TRBJ1-5 TRBV11-2 CASSLAPDSNQPQHF
15 TRBJ2-1 TRBV4-1 CASSQDLAGYNEQFF
16 TRBJ2-7 TRBV4-2 CASSLQPGQEHYEQYF
15 TRBJ2-6 TRBV18 CASSPSINGANVLTF
17 TRBJ2-2 TRBV4-2 CASSLWQRAENTGELFF
15 TRBJ1-1 TRBV6-2/TRBV6-3 CASSGGVGGYTEAFF
14 TRBJ1-1 TRBV20-1 CSAKLSGTYAEAFF
12 TRBJ1-5 TRBV28 CSGGGMNQPQHF
14 TRBJ2-7 TRBV5-1 CASSLARGLYEQYF
16 TRBJ1-6 TRBV7-2 CASSLRHRVEESPLHF
15 TRBJ2-3 TRBV12-3/TRBV12-4 CASTRVELSTDTQYF
18 TRBJ2-1 TRBV28 CASSLIGSSGNSYNEQFF
15 TRBJ2-1 TRBV15 CATSSRTGGYNEQFF
13 TRBJ2-2 TRBV5-6 CASSRSPSGELFF
18 TRBJ1-4 TRBV21-1 CASSKAGAGIRTNEKLFF
15 TRBJ1-5 TRBV5-1 CASSLQDSYNQPQHF
14 TRBJ1-4 TRBV7-9 CASSPGLEREKLFF
13 TRBJ2-5 TRBV6-1 CASSDRDWGIQYF
12 TRBJ2-3 TRBV7-6 CASSPSRDTQYF
16 TRBJ2-3 TRBV5-4 CASSLGGRASTDTQYF